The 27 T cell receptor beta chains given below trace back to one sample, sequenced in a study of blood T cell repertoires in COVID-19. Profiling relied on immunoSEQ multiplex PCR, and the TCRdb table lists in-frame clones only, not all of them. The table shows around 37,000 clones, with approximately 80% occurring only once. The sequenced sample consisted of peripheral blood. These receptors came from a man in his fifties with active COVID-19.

The chain's CDR3 is CASSLGGGQETQYF. The CDR3 bases are TGTGCCAGCAGCCTCGGGGGGGGTCAAGAGACCCAGTACTTC. This chain connects TRBV3-1 (or the pseudogene TRBV3-2) to TRBJ2-5, with TRBD2 matching 8 bases. Trimming cost V 4 bases and J 2 bases; bases outside gene matches: 3. From germline, CDR1 is LGHDT and CDR2 YNNKEL (reference sequence). The CDR3 consists of 14 residues.

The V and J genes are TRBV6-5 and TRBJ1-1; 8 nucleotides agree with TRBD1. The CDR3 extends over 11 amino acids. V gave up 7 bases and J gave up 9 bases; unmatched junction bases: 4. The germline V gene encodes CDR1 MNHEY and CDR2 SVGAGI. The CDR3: CASIRQGKAFF. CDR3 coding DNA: TGTGCCAGCATCCGACAGGGGAAAGCTTTCTTT.

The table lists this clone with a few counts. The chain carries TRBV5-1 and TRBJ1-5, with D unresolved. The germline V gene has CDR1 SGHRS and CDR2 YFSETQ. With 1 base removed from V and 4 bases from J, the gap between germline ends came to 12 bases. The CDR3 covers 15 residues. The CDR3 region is CASSLTGNLNQPQHF. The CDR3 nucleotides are TGCGCCAGCAGCTTGACGGGGAATCTGAATCAGCCCCAGCATTTT.

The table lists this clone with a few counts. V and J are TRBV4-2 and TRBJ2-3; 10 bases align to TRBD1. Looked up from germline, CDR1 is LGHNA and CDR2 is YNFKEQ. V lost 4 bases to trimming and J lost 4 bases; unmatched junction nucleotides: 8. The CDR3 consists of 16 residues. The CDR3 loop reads CASSPDRGLGADTQYF. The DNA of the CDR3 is TGTGCCAGCAGCCCGGACAGGGGGTTAGGGGCAGATACGCAGTATTTT.

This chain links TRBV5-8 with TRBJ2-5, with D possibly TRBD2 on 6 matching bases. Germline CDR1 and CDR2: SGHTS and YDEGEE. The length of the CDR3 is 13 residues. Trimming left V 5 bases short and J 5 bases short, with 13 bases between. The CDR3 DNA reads TGTGCCAGCAGTGGGGGGTTCACGGAGACCCAGTACTTC. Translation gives CASSGGFTETQYF.

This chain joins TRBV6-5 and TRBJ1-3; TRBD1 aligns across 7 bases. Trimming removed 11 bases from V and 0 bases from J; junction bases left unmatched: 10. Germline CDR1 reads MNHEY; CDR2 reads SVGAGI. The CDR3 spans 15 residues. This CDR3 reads CAVWMDRSSGNTIYF. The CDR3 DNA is TGTGCCGTATGGATGGACAGGAGCTCTGGAAACACCATATATTTT.

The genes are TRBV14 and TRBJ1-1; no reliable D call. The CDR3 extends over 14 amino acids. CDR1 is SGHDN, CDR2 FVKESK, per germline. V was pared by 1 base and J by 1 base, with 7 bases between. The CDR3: CASSQAPRNTEAFF. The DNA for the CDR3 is TGTGCCAGCAGCCAAGCCCCGAGGAACACTGAAGCTTTCTTT.

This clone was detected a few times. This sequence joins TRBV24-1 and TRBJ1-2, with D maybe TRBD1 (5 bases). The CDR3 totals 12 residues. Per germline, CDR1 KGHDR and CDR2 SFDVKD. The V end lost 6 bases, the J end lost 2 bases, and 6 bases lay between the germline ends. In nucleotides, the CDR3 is TGTGCCACCAGTCCAGGGAACTATGGCTACACCTTC. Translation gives CATSPGNYGYTF.

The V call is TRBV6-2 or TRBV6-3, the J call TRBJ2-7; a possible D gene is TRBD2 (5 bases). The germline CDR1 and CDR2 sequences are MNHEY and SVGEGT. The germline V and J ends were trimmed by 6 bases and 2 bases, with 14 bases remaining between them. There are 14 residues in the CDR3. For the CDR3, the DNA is TGTGCCAGCAGACCTCCGGGAACCCCCTACGAGCAGTACTTC. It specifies CASRPPGTPYEQYF.

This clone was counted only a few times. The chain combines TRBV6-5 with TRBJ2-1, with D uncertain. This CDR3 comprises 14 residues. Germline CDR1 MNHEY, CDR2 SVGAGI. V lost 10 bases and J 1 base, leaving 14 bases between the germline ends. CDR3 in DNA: TGTGCCACCACCCTAAGCCTTTCCTACAATGAGCAGTTCTTC. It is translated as CATTLSLSYNEQFF.

The chain's CDR3 is CASSQDPGFGLAGSSYEQYF. The CDR3 region has the DNA TGTGCCAGCAGCCAAGATCCCGGTTTCGGACTAGCGGGGAGCTCCTACGAGCAGTACTTC. J is TRBJ2-7 and V is TRBV3-1 (or the pseudogene TRBV3-2); TRBD2 agrees at 12 bases. Trimming removed 0 bases from V and 0 bases from J; junction bases left unmatched: 12. Germline V CDR1 and CDR2: LGHDT, YNNKEL (reference sequence). CDR3 length equals 20 residues.

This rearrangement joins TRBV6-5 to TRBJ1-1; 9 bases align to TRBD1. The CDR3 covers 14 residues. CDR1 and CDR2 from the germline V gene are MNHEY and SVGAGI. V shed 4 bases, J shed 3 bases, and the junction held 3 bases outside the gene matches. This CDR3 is CASSWDREDTEAFF. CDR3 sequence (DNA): TGTGCCAGCAGTTGGGACAGGGAGGACACTGAAGCTTTCTTT.

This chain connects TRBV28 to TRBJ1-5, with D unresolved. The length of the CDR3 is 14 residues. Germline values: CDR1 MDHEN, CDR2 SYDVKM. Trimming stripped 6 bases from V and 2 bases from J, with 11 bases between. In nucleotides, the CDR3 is TGTGCCAGCAGACCTACCGGGGGCAATCAGCCCCAGCATTTT. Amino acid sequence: CASRPTGGNQPQHF.

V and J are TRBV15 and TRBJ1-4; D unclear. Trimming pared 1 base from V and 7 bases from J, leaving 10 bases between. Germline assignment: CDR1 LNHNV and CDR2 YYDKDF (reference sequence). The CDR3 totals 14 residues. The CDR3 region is CATSRVLTREKLFF. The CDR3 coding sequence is TGTGCCACCAGCAGAGTCCTGACACGTGAAAAACTGTTTTTT. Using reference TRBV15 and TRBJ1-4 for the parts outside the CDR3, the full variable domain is DAMVIQNPRYQVTQFGKPVTLSCSQTLNHNVMYWYQQKSSQAPKLLFHYYDKDFNNEADTPDNFQSRRPNTSFCFLDIRSPGLGDTAMYLCATSRVLTREKLFFGSGTQLSVL.

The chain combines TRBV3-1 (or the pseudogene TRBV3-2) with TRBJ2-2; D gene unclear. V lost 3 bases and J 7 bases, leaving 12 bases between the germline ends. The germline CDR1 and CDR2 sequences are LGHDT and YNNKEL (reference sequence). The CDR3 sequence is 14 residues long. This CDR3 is CASSHPFRVGELFF. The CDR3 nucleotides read TGTGCCAGCAGCCATCCCTTCCGAGTCGGGGAGCTGTTTTTT.

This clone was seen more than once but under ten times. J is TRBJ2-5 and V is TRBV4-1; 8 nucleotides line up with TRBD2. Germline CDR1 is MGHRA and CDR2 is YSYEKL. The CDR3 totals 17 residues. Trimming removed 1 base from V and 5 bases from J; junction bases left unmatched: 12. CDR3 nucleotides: TGCGCCAGCAGCCAAGTCCTCTCCGGGGGGGAGTCGGAGACCCAGTACTTC. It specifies CASSQVLSGGESETQYF.

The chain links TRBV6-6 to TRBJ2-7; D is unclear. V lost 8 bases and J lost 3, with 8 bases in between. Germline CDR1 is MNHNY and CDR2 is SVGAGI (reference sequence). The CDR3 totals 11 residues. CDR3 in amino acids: CASGSGYEQYF. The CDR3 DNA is TGTGCCAGCGGATCAGGCTACGAGCAGTACTTC.

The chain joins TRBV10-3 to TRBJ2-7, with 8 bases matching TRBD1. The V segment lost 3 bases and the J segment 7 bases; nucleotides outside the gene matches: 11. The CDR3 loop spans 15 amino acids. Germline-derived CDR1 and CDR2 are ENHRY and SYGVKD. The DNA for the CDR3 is TGTGCCATCAGTGACCGAGGACAGGGAACTGAAGAGCAGTACTTC. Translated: CAISDRGQGTEEQYF.

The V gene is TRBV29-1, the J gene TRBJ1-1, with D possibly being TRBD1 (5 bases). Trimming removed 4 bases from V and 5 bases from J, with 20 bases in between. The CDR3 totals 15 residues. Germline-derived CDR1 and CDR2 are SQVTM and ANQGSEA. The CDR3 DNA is TGCAGCGTTGTCGGGCTAAGGCGGGGCCGGACTGAAGCTTTCTTT. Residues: CSVVGLRRGRTEAFF.

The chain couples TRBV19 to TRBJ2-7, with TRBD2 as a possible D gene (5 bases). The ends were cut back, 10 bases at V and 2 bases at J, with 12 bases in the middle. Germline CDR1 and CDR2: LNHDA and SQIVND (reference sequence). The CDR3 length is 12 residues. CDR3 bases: TGTGCCACCGCGGACTCTACCTACGAGCAGTACTTC. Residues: CATADSTYEQYF.

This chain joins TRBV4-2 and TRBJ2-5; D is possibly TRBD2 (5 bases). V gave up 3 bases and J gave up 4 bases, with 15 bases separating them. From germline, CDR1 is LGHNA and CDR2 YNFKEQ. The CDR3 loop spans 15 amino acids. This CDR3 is CASSHYGTRGETQYF. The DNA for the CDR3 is TGTGCCAGCAGCCATTACGGAACCCGGGGAGAGACCCAGTACTTC.

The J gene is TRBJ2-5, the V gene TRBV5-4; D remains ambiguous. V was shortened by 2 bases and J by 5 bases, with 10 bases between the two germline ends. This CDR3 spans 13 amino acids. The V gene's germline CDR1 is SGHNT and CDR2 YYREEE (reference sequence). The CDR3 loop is CASSFWPEETQYF. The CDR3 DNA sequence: TGTGCCAGCAGCTTCTGGCCGGAGGAGACCCAGTACTTC.

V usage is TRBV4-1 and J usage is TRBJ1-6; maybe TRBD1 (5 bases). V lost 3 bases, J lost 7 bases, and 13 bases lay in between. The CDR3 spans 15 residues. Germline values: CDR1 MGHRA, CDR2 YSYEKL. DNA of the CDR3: TGCGCCAGCAGCCATACGGGGGAGAGGAATTCACCCCTCCACTTT. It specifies CASSHTGERNSPLHF.

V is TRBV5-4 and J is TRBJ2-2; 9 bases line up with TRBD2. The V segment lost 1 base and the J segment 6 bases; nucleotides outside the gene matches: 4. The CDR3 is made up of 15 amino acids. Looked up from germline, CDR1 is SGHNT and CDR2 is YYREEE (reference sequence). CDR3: CASSLLAGFAGELFF. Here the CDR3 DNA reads TGTGCCAGCAGCTTGCTAGCGGGGTTTGCCGGGGAGCTGTTTTTT.

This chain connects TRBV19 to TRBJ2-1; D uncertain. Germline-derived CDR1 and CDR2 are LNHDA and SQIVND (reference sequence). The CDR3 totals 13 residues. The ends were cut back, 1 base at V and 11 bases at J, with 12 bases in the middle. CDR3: CASSIGGVGKQFF. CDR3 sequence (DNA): TGTGCCAGTAGTATAGGCGGTGTTGGAAAGCAGTTCTTC.

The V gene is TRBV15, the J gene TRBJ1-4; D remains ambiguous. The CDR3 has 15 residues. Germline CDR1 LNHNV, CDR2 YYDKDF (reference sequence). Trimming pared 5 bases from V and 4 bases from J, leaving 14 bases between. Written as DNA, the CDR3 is TGTGCCACCAGCTTCCCAGGCGAGGGTAATGAAAAACTGTTTTTT. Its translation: CATSFPGEGNEKLFF. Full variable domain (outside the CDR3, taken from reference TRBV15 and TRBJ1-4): DAMVIQNPRYQVTQFGKPVTLSCSQTLNHNVMYWYQQKSSQAPKLLFHYYDKDFNNEADTPDNFQSRRPNTSFCFLDIRSPGLGDTAMYLCATSFPGEGNEKLFFGSGTQLSVL.

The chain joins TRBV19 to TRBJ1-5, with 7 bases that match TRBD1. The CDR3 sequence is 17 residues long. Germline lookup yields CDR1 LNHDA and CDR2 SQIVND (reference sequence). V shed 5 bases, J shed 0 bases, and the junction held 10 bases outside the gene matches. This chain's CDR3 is CASSDPGTDYSNQPQHF. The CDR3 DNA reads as TGTGCCAGTAGTGATCCCGGGACAGACTATAGCAATCAGCCCCAGCATTTT. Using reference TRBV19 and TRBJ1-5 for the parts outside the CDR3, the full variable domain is DGGITQSPKYLFRKEGQNVTLSCEQNLNHDAMYWYRQDPGQGLRLIYYSQIVNDFQKGDIAEGYSVSREKKESFPLTVTSAQKNPTAFYLCASSDPGTDYSNQPQHFGDGTRLSIL.